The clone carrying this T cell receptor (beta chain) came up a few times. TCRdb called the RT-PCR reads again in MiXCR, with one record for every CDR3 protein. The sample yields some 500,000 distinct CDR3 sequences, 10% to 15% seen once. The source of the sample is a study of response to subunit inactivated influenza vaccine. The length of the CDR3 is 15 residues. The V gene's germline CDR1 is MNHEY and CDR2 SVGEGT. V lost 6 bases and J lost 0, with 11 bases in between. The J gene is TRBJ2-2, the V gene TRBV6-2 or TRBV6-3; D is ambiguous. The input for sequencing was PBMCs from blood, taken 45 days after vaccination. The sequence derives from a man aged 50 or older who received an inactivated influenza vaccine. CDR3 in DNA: TGTGCCAGCAGAAAGGAAGGCGCGAACACCGGGGAGCTGTTTTTT. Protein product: CASRKEGANTGELFF.